One and the same sample provided the 12 T cell receptor beta chains below, sequenced in a study of STAT3 mutations in large granular lymphocyte leukemia (dated by TCRdb to between 2018 and 2021). The paper as a whole reports these results and caveats: All T-LGLL patients had at least one immunodominant TCRbeta clonotype, and roughly half had multiple immunodominant subclonotypes.

Library preparation used the immunoSEQ multiplex PCR assay. Not all clones reach the TCRdb copy of this immuneACCESS table, which keeps in-frame sequences only. Checked studies attribute under half of the gap to unresolved V genes and leave the rest unexplained. A total of about 6,700 clones appear in this sample, approximately 54% of them only once. About 80% of the sample is held by the ten biggest clonotypes. The antigens these receptors bind are not known. The source material was peripheral blood mononuclear cells. The receptors stem from a boy younger than 18 with T-cell large granular lymphocyte leukemia. Some clones in this sample may be carry-over from other donors' samples. The age is the age at diagnosis.

The chain has TRBV7-9 and TRBJ1-1, with D perhaps matching TRBD1 (5 bases). Trimming cost V 5 bases and J 6 bases, with 13 bases left between them. CDR3 length equals 13 residues. Germline V gene lookup returns CDR1 SEHNR and CDR2 FQNEAQ (reference sequence). The CDR3 loop reads CASSPIDSPEAFF. For the CDR3, the DNA is TGTGCCAGCAGCCCTATTGACAGTCCTGAAGCTTTCTTT. Looking up the rest from reference TRBV7-9 and TRBJ1-1 gives the full variable domain: DTGVSQNPRHKITKRGQNVTFRCDPISEHNRLYWYRQTLGQGPEFLTYFQNEAQLEKSRLLSDRFSAERPKGSFSTLEIQRTEQGDSAMYLCASSPIDSPEAFFGQGTRLTVV.

This chain connects TRBV29-1 to TRBJ2-7, with 7 nucleotides matching TRBD1. The CDR3 spans 12 residues. J lost 1 base, V lost 5 bases, and 2 bases had no gene match. CDR1 is SQVTM and CDR2 is ANQGSEA in the germline V gene. CDR3 sequence (DNA): TGCAGCGTTTTGGGACAGTCCTACGAGCAGTACTTC. This gives the protein CSVLGQSYEQYF.

The chain carries TRBV5-1 and TRBJ2-1; TRBD2 matches 7 bases. V gave up 6 bases and J gave up 5 bases; unmatched junction bases: 8. The CDR3 consists of 14 residues. Germline CDR1 is SGHRS and CDR2 is YFSETQ. The CDR3 DNA reads TGCGCCAGCACCTCAGGGAGGGTGAACAATGAGCAGTTCTTC. Translating gives CASTSGRVNNEQFF.

This clone was recorded once. The rearrangement uses TRBV1 and TRBJ1-4; no check of the table's D call, TRBD1, against the DNA was made. TRBV1 is tagged as a pseudogene. The CDR3 spans 18 residues. CDR3 loop: CTSSQEGGTSRAGEKLFF. As DNA, the CDR3 is TGCACCAGCAGCCAAGAAGGCGGAACGAGCAGGGCTGGGGAAAAACTGTTTTTT.

This clone has a handful of counts. The chain employs TRBV18 and TRBJ1-3, with D unresolved. There are 15 residues in the CDR3. Germline loops: CDR1 KGHSH, CDR2 LQKENI. V lost 3 bases, J lost 3 bases, and 12 bases lay in between. The CDR3 reads CASSPATGDGNTIYF. DNA for the CDR3: TGTGCCAGCTCACCTGCCACGGGAGATGGAAACACCATATATTTT.

The chain is built from TRBV4-1 and TRBJ2-3; D is ambiguous. Trimming took off 0 bases at V and 2 bases at J, with 6 bases between the two ends. CDR3 length equals 14 residues. Germline loops: CDR1 MGHRA, CDR2 YSYEKL. The CDR3 sequence is CASSQDTNTDTQYF. The CDR3 DNA reads as TGCGCCAGCAGCCAAGATACTAACACAGATACGCAGTATTTT.

A few counts support this clone. The V call is TRBV5-1, the J call TRBJ2-7, with D possibly matching TRBD2 (6 bases). Germline lookup yields CDR1 SGHRS and CDR2 YFSETQ. The CDR3 is 14 amino acids. V gave up 5 bases and J gave up 3 bases, with 15 bases separating them. Written as DNA, the CDR3 is TGCGCCAGCAGTACATACGGGGGAATCTACGAGCAGTACTTC. Its translation: CASSTYGGIYEQYF.

This clone was observed a handful of times. The rearrangement links TRBV6-5 to TRBJ2-7; D uncertain. V lost 0 bases to trimming and J lost 3 bases, with 9 bases between them. Looked up from germline, CDR1 is MNHEY and CDR2 is SVGAGI. The CDR3 extends over 14 amino acids. The CDR3 protein is CASSYSTPGYEQYF. CDR3 bases: TGTGCCAGCAGTTACTCGACGCCGGGCTACGAGCAGTACTTC.

V is TRBV27 and J is TRBJ2-3, with no clear D. Trimming removed 7 bases at V and 1 base at J, with 12 bases between. This CDR3 is built from 14 residues. Germline V gene lookup returns CDR1 MNHEY and CDR2 SMNVEV (reference sequence). This CDR3 reads CASKGSPGTDTQYF. Here the CDR3 DNA reads TGTGCCAGCAAGGGAAGCCCTGGCACAGATACGCAGTATTTT.

V usage is TRBV4-1 and J usage is TRBJ1-3; 7 bases fit TRBD1. The V gene end was trimmed by 4 bases and the J gene end by 3 bases; junction bases not matched to a gene: 9. This CDR3 has 16 amino acids. Germline CDR1 reads MGHRA; CDR2 reads YSYEKL. CDR3 DNA sequence: TGCGCCAGCAGCCCCTTCCCGACAGGGATTGGAAACACCATATATTTT. Residues: CASSPFPTGIGNTIYF.

J is TRBJ1-5 and V is TRBV11-2, with TRBD1 matching over 8 bases. Germline CDR1 SGHAT, CDR2 FQNNGV. The CDR3 extends over 15 amino acids. V was clipped by 1 base and J by 4 bases; unmatched bases: 3. The DNA of the CDR3 is TGTGCCAGCAGCTTAGGACAGGGGCCTAATCAGCCCCAGCATTTT. The encoded protein is CASSLGQGPNQPQHF.

In its sample, this clone was seen a few times. V gene TRBV11-3 combines with J gene TRBJ1-1; D not certain. V lost 1 base to trimming and J lost 8 bases, with 11 bases between them. The CDR3 consists of 13 residues. Per the germline V gene, CDR1 is SGHNT and CDR2 is YENEEA. The CDR3 region has the DNA TGTGCCAGCAGCTTAGTCCTTGGCAGCGAAGCTTTCTTT. This gives the protein CASSLVLGSEAFF.